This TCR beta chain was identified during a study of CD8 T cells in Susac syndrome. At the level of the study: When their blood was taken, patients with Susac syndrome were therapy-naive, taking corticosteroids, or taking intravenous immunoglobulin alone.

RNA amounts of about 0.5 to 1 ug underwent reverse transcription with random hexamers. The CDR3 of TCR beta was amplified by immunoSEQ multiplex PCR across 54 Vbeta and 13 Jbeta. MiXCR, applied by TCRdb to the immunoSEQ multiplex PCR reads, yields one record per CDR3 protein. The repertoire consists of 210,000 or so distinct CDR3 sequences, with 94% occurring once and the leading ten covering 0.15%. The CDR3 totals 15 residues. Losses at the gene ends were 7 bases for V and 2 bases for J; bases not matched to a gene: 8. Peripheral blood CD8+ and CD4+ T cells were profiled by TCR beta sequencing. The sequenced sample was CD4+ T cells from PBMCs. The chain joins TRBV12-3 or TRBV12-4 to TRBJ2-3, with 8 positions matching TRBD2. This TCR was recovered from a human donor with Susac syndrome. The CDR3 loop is CASTYRGGNTDTQYF. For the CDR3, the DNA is TGTGCCAGCACTTACCGGGGGGGAAACACAGATACGCAGTATTTT.